One sample yielded the 29 T cell receptor beta chains listed below, sequenced in a study of beta chain features in type 1 diabetes. The investigators reverse transcribed all of the isolated RNA, so they sequenced expressed TCRB transcripts. Some clones are missing from TCRdb's copy, which holds only in-frame ones; the method was immunoSEQ multiplex PCR. This sample has fewer than 250,000 clones; 68% occur once, and the top ten carry around 0.05%. Sequencing was done on a sample of naive CD4+ T cells from blood. The receptors were sampled from a man aged 30 to 39 in good health.

The rearrangement uses TRBV29-1 and TRBJ2-5; 8 bases fit TRBD1. J was trimmed by 2 bases and V by 8 bases; bases with no gene match: 10. The CDR3 extends over 14 amino acids. Germline CDR1 reads SQVTM; CDR2 reads ANQGSEA. The CDR3 loop reads CSLMGQDNQETQYF. In DNA form, the CDR3 reads TGCAGCCTCATGGGACAGGACAATCAAGAGACCCAGTACTTC.

The chain carries TRBV6-5 and TRBJ2-5; the D gene is possibly TRBD1 (5 bases). Per the germline V gene, CDR1 is MNHEY and CDR2 is SVGAGI. CDR3 size: 11 residues. V was trimmed by 2 bases and J by 7 bases, leaving 5 bases between them. The CDR3 here is CASSYRGTQYF. The CDR3 nucleotides read TGTGCCAGCAGTTACAGGGGGACCCAGTACTTC.

With regard to this clone: Other DNA sequences in the sample encode the same CDR3. The chain recombines TRBV29-1 with TRBJ2-3; 7 bases match TRBD1. Losses at the gene ends were 3 bases for V and 3 bases for J; bases not matched to a gene: 0. The CDR3 totals 12 residues. Germline CDR1 SQVTM, CDR2 ANQGSEA. The DNA of the CDR3 is TGCAGCGTTGAGACAGGGACAGATACGCAGTATTTT. It specifies CSVETGTDTQYF.

The CDR3 sequence is CATSRDQGGDKNIQYF. CDR3 DNA sequence: TGTGCCACCAGCAGAGATCAAGGGGGTGACAAAAACATTCAGTACTTC. This chain connects TRBV15 to TRBJ2-4; the D gene is possibly TRBD1 (6 bases). CDR3 size: 16 residues. Germline V lookup: CDR1 LNHNV, CDR2 YYDKDF (reference sequence). Trimming cost V 0 bases and J 3 bases, with 12 bases left between them.

The rearrangement uses TRBV29-1 and TRBJ2-1; D gene unclear. V was pared by 5 bases and J by 0 bases, with 8 bases between. CDR3 size: 13 residues. The germline gives CDR1 SQVTM, CDR2 ANQGSEA. The CDR3 is CSVRASSYNEQFF. The CDR3 DNA reads TGCAGCGTTAGGGCGAGCTCCTACAATGAGCAGTTCTTC.

The V and J genes are TRBV7-2 and TRBJ2-7; 12 positions match TRBD2. V was pared by 0 bases and J by 11 bases, with 2 bases of the junction left unmatched. The V gene's germline CDR1 is SGHTA and CDR2 FQGNSA. The CDR3 extends over 13 amino acids. The CDR3 region is CASSLALAGGKYF. CDR3 bases: TGTGCCAGCAGCTTAGCCCTAGCGGGAGGGAAGTACTTC.

On this clone itself: Other nucleotide sequences from this sample produce the same CDR3. As DNA, the CDR3 is TGTGCCAGCAGTTTAGGTAATCAGCCCCAGCATTTT. Amino acid sequence: CASSLGNQPQHF. V and J are TRBV28 and TRBJ1-5; D unresolved. Germline CDR1 is MDHEN and CDR2 is SYDVKM. Trimming pared 2 bases from V and 4 bases from J, leaving 3 bases between. This CDR3 has 12 amino acids.

The V gene is TRBV5-6, the J gene TRBJ1-6; no clear D. The V gene lost 8 bases and the J gene lost 1 base, with 7 bases spanning the gap. Germline V gene lookup returns CDR1 SGHDT and CDR2 YYEEEE. There are 13 residues in the CDR3. CDR3 amino acids: CASRRSYNSPLHF. DNA for the CDR3: TGTGCCAGTCGACGATCCTATAATTCACCCCTCCACTTT.

This chain joins TRBV7-9 and TRBJ1-2; D perhaps matches TRBD1 (6 bases). The CDR3 is 12 amino acids. Trimming shortened V by 4 bases and J by 5 bases, and 8 bases separated the two germline ends. Germline V gene lookup returns CDR1 SEHNR and CDR2 FQNEAQ (reference sequence). This CDR3 is CASSSGVYGYTF. The DNA for the CDR3 is TGTGCCAGCAGCTCAGGGGTATATGGCTACACCTTC.

As concerns this clone: Within the sample, other DNA sequences also encode this same CDR3. Here the CDR3 reads CAWSVQGSQPQHF. For the CDR3, the DNA is TGTGCCTGGAGTGTACAGGGGAGTCAGCCCCAGCATTTT. The chain is built from TRBV30 and TRBJ1-5, with 7 positions matching TRBD1. Germline CDR1 GTSNPN, CDR2 SVGIG (reference sequence). The V and J ends lost 0 bases and 6 bases, in that order; junction bases with no gene match: 2. The CDR3 spans 13 residues. Combining the CDR3 with reference TRBV30 and TRBJ1-5 gives the whole variable domain SQTIHQWPATLVQPVGSPLSLECTVEGTSNPNLYWYRQAAGRGLQLLFYSVGIGQISSEVPQNLSASRPQDRQFILSSKKLLLSDSGFYLCAWSVQGSQPQHFGDGTRLSIL.

V and J are TRBV6-5 and TRBJ2-1; 9 bases agree with TRBD2. V gave up 1 base and J gave up 9 bases; unmatched junction bases: 7. Germline V gene lookup returns CDR1 MNHEY and CDR2 SVGAGI. This CDR3 is built from 15 residues. CDR3 residues: CASSYLSREGGEQFF. The CDR3 DNA sequence: TGTGCCAGCAGTTACTTGTCGCGGGAGGGAGGTGAGCAGTTCTTC.

The chain joins TRBV7-9 to TRBJ1-6; weak D call: TRBD1 (6 bases). Trimming took off 4 bases at V and 3 bases at J, with 16 bases between the two ends. Germline CDR1 is SEHNR and CDR2 is FQNEAQ (reference sequence). The CDR3 covers 17 residues. This chain's CDR3 is CASSSATGTLYNSPLHF. In DNA, the CDR3 is TGTGCCAGCAGCTCCGCCACAGGGACCCTCTATAATTCACCCCTCCACTTT.

This clone showed up just once. The CDR3 loop is CASSYSMTVSNEQFF. The CDR3 bases are TGTGCCAGCAGTTACTCGATGACAGTTTCGAATGAGCAGTTCTTC. This chain joins TRBV6-5 and TRBJ2-1; D perhaps matches TRBD1 (5 bases). The ends were cut back, 0 bases at V and 7 bases at J, with 13 bases in the middle. Germline V lookup: CDR1 MNHEY, CDR2 SVGAGI. This CDR3 is built from 15 residues.

The chain is built from TRBV30 and TRBJ2-7; no firm D call. With 8 bases removed from V and 1 base from J, the gap between germline ends came to 15 bases. The CDR3 spans 13 residues. Germline CDR1 and CDR2: GTSNPN and SVGIG (reference sequence). CDR3 sequence: CAVTHTPSYEQYF. The CDR3 DNA is TGTGCCGTAACCCACACACCTTCCTACGAGCAGTACTTC.

The rearrangement joins TRBV7-9 to TRBJ1-1, with 7 bases matching TRBD1. J lost 4 bases, V lost 3 bases, and 8 bases had no gene match. This CDR3 is built from 15 residues. CDR1 and CDR2 (germline): SEHNR, FQNEAQ (reference sequence). This chain's CDR3 is CASSLVLQGSTEAFF. For the CDR3, the DNA is TGTGCCAGCAGCTTGGTCCTACAGGGGAGCACTGAAGCTTTCTTT.

The chain uses TRBV25-1 and TRBJ2-4; D is undetermined. Germline CDR1 reads MGHDK; CDR2 reads SYGVNS. The CDR3 is 11 amino acids. V lost 3 bases and J lost 7, with 4 bases in between. The CDR3 region has the DNA TGTGCCAGCAGTGAGACGAACATTCAGTACTTC. Its protein is CASSETNIQYF. The entire variable domain, with the rest obtained from reference TRBV25-1 and TRBJ2-4, is as follows: EADIYQTPRYLVIGTGKKITLECSQTMGHDKMYWYQQDPGMELHLIHYSYGVNSTEKGDLSSESTVSRIRTEHFPLTLESARPSHTSQYLCASSETNIQYFGAGTRLSVL.

In this sample, this clone turned up a few times. The V and J genes are TRBV28 and TRBJ2-4, with no clear D. Trimming took off 4 bases at V and 6 bases at J, with 13 bases between the two ends. This CDR3 comprises 14 residues. Germline V gene sequence: CDR1 MDHEN, CDR2 SYDVKM. The CDR3 protein is CASSSPLVRNIQYF. CDR3 bases: TGTGCCAGCAGTTCCCCCCTGGTTAGAAACATTCAGTACTTC. The full variable domain, with the rest looked up from reference TRBV28 and TRBJ2-4, is DVKVTQSSRYLVKRTGEKVFLECVQDMDHENMFWYRQDPGLGLRLIYFSYDVKMKEKGDIPEGYSVSREKKERFSLILESASTNQTSMYLCASSSPLVRNIQYFGAGTRLSVL.

CDR3 loop: CSVGGGDTEAFF. The CDR3 DNA reads TGCAGCGTTGGAGGGGGAGACACTGAAGCTTTCTTT. The chain is built from TRBV29-1 and TRBJ1-1; the D gene is possibly TRBD1 (6 bases). CDR1 is SQVTM, CDR2 ANQGSEA, per germline. Trimming pared 4 bases from V and 3 bases from J, leaving 9 bases between. The CDR3 loop spans 12 amino acids.

The sample holds a few counts of this clone. The rearrangement uses TRBV29-1 and TRBJ2-2, with 7 bases aligning to TRBD1. Germline V lookup: CDR1 SQVTM, CDR2 ANQGSEA. This CDR3 region has 13 residues. Germline trimming cut 6 bases from V and 1 base from J; bases unmatched to any gene: 2. The CDR3 protein is CSVRQGNTGELFF. The DNA for the CDR3 is TGCAGCGTGCGACAGGGGAACACCGGGGAGCTGTTTTTT.

CDR3 bases: TGTGCCAGCAGCAGGACAGGGGAGGTTTGGTATGGCTACACCTTC. It encodes CASSRTGEVWYGYTF. V usage is TRBV7-9 and J usage is TRBJ1-2; TRBD1 aligns across 9 bases. CDR3 length equals 15 residues. From germline, CDR1 is SEHNR and CDR2 FQNEAQ (reference sequence). Unmatched junction bases numbered 9, after V lost 5 bases and J lost 5 bases.

V and J are TRBV5-1 and TRBJ1-4; D not resolved. The CDR3 extends over 13 amino acids. V was clipped by 4 bases and J by 4 bases, with 8 bases between them. CDR1 is SGHRS, CDR2 YFSETQ, per germline. The CDR3 nucleotides are TGCGCCAGCAGCCCAGGACGTAATGAAAAACTGTTTTTT. Translated, it gives CASSPGRNEKLFF.

The V call is TRBV6-5, the J call TRBJ2-1; TRBD2 agrees at 11 bases. Germline V gives CDR1 MNHEY, CDR2 SVGAGI. The CDR3 consists of 14 residues. V dropped 8 bases and J dropped 5; count of bases not matched to a gene: 5. The CDR3 here is CASARLAGNNEQFF. The CDR3 region has the DNA TGTGCCAGCGCTAGACTAGCGGGAAACAATGAGCAGTTCTTC.

This sequence joins TRBV7-2 and TRBJ2-1; a weak D match, TRBD2 (5 bases). Looked up from germline, CDR1 is SGHTA and CDR2 is FQGNSA. V shed 5 bases and J shed 0 bases, with 8 bases lying between them. This CDR3 region has 14 residues. CDR3 sequence: CASSPRDSYNEQFF. The CDR3 DNA sequence: TGTGCCAGCAGCCCCCGGGACTCCTACAATGAGCAGTTCTTC.

Only a few counts were recorded for this clone. The CDR3 sequence: CASSLGDSYETQYF. Written as DNA, the CDR3 is TGTGCCAGCAGCTTAGGGGACTCTTATGAGACCCAGTACTTC. V usage is TRBV7-2 and J usage is TRBJ2-5, with D maybe TRBD2 (6 bases). Germline-derived CDR1 and CDR2 are SGHTA and FQGNSA. Trimming left V 1 base short and J 5 bases short, with 11 bases between. This CDR3 is built from 14 residues.

The rearrangement joins TRBV30 to TRBJ2-7, with D possibly being TRBD1 (5 bases). Trimming left V 6 bases short and J 5 bases short, with 14 bases between. This CDR3 spans 12 amino acids. CDR1 is GTSNPN, CDR2 SVGIG, per germline (reference sequence). The CDR3 sequence: CACAGRVNEQYF. The CDR3 nucleotides are TGTGCCTGTGCAGGCAGGGTAAACGAGCAGTACTTC.

This clone has just a few counts. This rearrangement joins TRBV14 to TRBJ2-7; D is perhaps TRBD1 or TRBD2 (6 bases each). Germline lookup yields CDR1 SGHDN and CDR2 FVKESK. The CDR3 totals 13 residues. The V end lost 5 bases, the J end lost 3 bases, and 11 bases lay between the germline ends. The chain's CDR3 is CASSKGGFYEQYF. The CDR3 DNA sequence: TGTGCCAGCAGCAAGGGGGGTTTCTACGAGCAGTACTTC.

This chain links TRBV12-5 with TRBJ1-6; D may be TRBD1 (5 bases). The germline V and J ends were trimmed by 0 bases and 6 bases, with 12 bases remaining between them. The CDR3 is 16 amino acids. Germline CDR1 is LGHNT and CDR2 is FRNRAP. This CDR3 is CASGLVTPRGNSPLHF. In nucleotides, the CDR3 is TGTGCTAGTGGTTTGGTAACCCCTAGGGGTAATTCACCCCTCCACTTT. Using reference TRBV12-5 and TRBJ1-6 for the parts outside the CDR3, the full variable domain is DARVTQTPRHKVTEMGQEVTMRCQPILGHNTVFWYRQTMMQGLELLAYFRNRAPLDDSGMPKDRFSAEMPDATLATLKIQPSEPRDSAVYFCASGLVTPRGNSPLHFGNGTRLTVT.

The J gene is TRBJ2-1, the V gene TRBV11-2; 10 nucleotides line up with TRBD1. The germline CDR1 and CDR2 sequences are SGHAT and FQNNGV. V shed 2 bases, J shed 5 bases, and the junction held 6 bases outside the gene matches. The CDR3 runs 16 residues. The CDR3 reads CASSLRGTGDHNEQFF. The CDR3 region has the DNA TGTGCCAGCAGCTTAAGGGGGACAGGGGACCACAATGAGCAGTTCTTC.

The chain recombines TRBV7-9 with TRBJ2-3; D gene unclear. There are 12 residues in the CDR3. The germline V and J ends were trimmed by 2 bases and 3 bases, with 3 bases remaining between them. CDR1 and CDR2 (germline): SEHNR, FQNEAQ (reference sequence). The CDR3 bases are TGTGCCAGCAGCTTAATGACAGATACGCAGTATTTT. Residues: CASSLMTDTQYF.